The clone carrying this T cell receptor (beta chain) was recorded many times. Its antigen is as yet unknown. TCR beta CDR3 regions were amplified from RNA transcripts. The TCR CDR3 first-round RT-PCR relied on the HTBI primer set. MiXCR, applied by TCRdb to the multiplex PCR reads, yields one record per CDR3 protein. Among roughly 840,000 distinct CDR3 sequences listed, 35% to 40% were seen once. This sample stems from a study of T cells in Graves' hyperthyroidism and ophthalmopathy. The wider study: Peripheral blood samples were taken at initial diagnosis, prior to any treatment. General observations from the study: Model output signaled ophthalmopathy a median about seven months ahead of onset.

V dropped 4 bases and J dropped 1 base, with 10 bases sitting between them. Germline-derived CDR1 and CDR2 are SGHVS and FQNEAQ. The CDR3 is 14 residues long. The receptor's source is a man between 18 and 29 years old with Graves' hyperthyroidism. The sample comprised blood. The chain has TRBV7-8 and TRBJ2-5, with D possibly TRBD2 on 6 matching bases. The CDR3 is CASSSEEGQETQYF. CDR3 nucleotide sequence: TGTGCCAGCAGCTCAGAGGAGGGCCAAGAGACCCAGTACTTC. Full variable domain (missing parts from reference TRBV7-8 and TRBJ2-5): GAGVSQSPRYKVAKRGQDVALRCDPISGHVSLFWYQQALGQGPEFLTYFQNEAQLDKSGLPSDRFFAERPEGSVSTLKIQRTQQEDSAVYLCASSSEEGQETQYFGPGTRLLVL.